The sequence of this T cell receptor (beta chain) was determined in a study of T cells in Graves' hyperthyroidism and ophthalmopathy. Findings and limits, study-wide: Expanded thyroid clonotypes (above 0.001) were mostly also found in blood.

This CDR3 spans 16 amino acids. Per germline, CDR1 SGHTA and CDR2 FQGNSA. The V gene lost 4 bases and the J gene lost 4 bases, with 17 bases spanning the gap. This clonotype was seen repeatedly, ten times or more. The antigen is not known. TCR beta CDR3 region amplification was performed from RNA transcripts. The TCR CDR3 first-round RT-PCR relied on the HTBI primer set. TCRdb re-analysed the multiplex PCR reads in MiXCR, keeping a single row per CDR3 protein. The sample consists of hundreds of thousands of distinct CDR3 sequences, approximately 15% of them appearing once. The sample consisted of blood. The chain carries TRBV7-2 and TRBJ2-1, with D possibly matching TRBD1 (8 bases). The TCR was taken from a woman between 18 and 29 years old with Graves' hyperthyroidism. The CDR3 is CASSYLTGEGYNEQFF. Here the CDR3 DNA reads TGTGCCAGCAGCTATCTGACAGGGGAGGGGTACAATGAGCAGTTCTTC.